This entry describes one TCR beta chain. This clone was seen a handful of times. The clone's antigen remains unknown. No quality values exist for individual bases; no much larger clone is one base distant. This record comes from a study of shared clonotypes between healthy human individuals (TCRdb year 2020). Regarding the complete study: A couple of women and a few men aged 18 to 49 years were included in the cohort. For each donor, three plates each were used for CD4 naive and CD4 memory, two plates were used for CD8 naive, and one plate was used for CD8 memory. To estimate repertoire size and how much clonotype sharing occurs between individuals, the study deeply sequenced the blood TCR repertoires of 5 or 6 healthy adults. Libraries were prepared and TCR repertoires were sequenced by different laboratories using diverse techniques, in order to increase sequencing depth and limit assay-specific biases. Between about 0.9 and 8.9 billion PBMCs per donor were obtained by leukapheresis.

The donors were healthy, HIV-negative adults with no recently reported acute infections or vaccinations. Every donor was a Caucasian adult living in Nashville, Tennessee, USA. CD4+ T cells were enriched by magnetic negative selection; naive cells were then positively selected on CD45RA, and the negative fraction formed the memory subset. Blood was obtained by leukapheresis, after which PBMCs were separated by Ficoll-Histopaque density gradient centrifugation and cryopreserved in liquid nitrogen vapor phase. Analytical flow cytometry was used to check the purity and quantity of each magnetically sorted T cell population. Each sorted fraction had its genomic DNA isolated and then quantified by UV absorbance on a Nanodrop 2000c. What the study reported, not specific to this receptor: Sampling was limited to blood, and TCR repertoires in tissue likely differ from TCR repertoires in blood. Rarefaction of sorted-subset datasets indicated incomplete sequencing despite the large sequencing depth. Because the study included a small number of donors, the genetic and exposure-history diversity represented was limited. Sharing across a handful of donors was observed for approximately 5% of naive CD4, 3% to 3.5% of naive CD8, about 2.3% of memory CD4, and about 0.4% of memory CD8 clonotypes. Estimated clonotype richness was generally larger for naive than for memory subsets. Pairwise subsampling indicated that sequencing depth was expected to affect the degree of clonotype sharing among donors. Compared with non-shared clonotypes, the clonotypes found in all four sorted-subset donors had higher generation probabilities.

Using the deep immunoSEQ assay, multiplex PCR amplified TCR CDR3 regions from genomic DNA. For each cell subset, the extracted genomic DNA was distributed evenly across all wells of several immunoSEQ 96-well plates, and each plate served as one replicate. Each replicate PCR for sorted subsets received about 210 ng genomic DNA, equal to 30,000 or so T cell genomes. The purified libraries were quantified using a Qubit 3.0 fluorometer, sized with a Bioanalyzer 2100, and then quantified again using the KAPA Library Quantification kit. Every immunoSEQ 96-well plate was sequenced on a separate single-read 150-cycle Illumina NextSeq 550 flow cell. As for the original processing: Because only junctional sequences without quality scores were contained in the immunoSEQ output, filtering matching that applied to full-length reads could not be performed. Sequences were annotated with PyIR, a Python wrapper for IgBLAST v1.9, using IMGT germline references to assign V/J genes and CDR3. Any read was removed if the V/J assignment was weak (E-value above 1e-6), the CDR3 was missing, or the read contained stop codons, out-of-frame junctions, or ambiguous translated residues. V3J clonotypes were defined by identical inferred V gene, J gene, and CDR3 amino acid sequence. Percentage overlap between repertoires was computed as shared unique clonotypes divided by the size of the smaller repertoire. Repertoire richness was assessed with RTK rarefaction, the Chao1 estimator, and Recon v2.1 estimates of unobserved clonotypes. OLGA was used to compute generation probabilities for all TCRbeta clonotypes that the gDNA method yielded from a few donors. TCRdb retrieved this table from immuneACCESS and kept in-frame rearrangements only. Not all clones are present; in checked studies, unresolved V genes account for under half, and no reason is known for the remainder. Clone size and the V and J calls come from that table; the DNA yielded D and trimming. The sample table shows fewer than 850,000 clones, and about 78% are seen once. Less than 2% of the sample comes from the top ten.

The sequenced sample was memory CD4+ T cells sorted from blood. The sample's cell subset or site label, decoded: CD45RA-negative fraction. This clonotype was obtained from a woman in her 30s in good health.

The bases read TGCGCCAGTTCGTCGGCGGATAACACCGGGGAGCTGTTTTTT. This translates into CASSSADNTGELFF. The receptor chain draws on TRBV10-1 and TRBJ2-2; no D gene can be assigned with confidence. Relative to germline, V is 9 bases shorter and J is 2 bases shorter, with 13 bases between their ends. Including the terminal cysteine and phenylalanine, the CDR3 comprises 14 residues. The sequence is cut down to CDR3 DNA, 42 bases in frame from base 1. CDR1 and CDR2, per the germline V gene (reference sequence), are WNHNN and SYGVQD.